This T cell receptor (beta chain) derives from a study of T cells after yellow fever vaccination. Study details: SMART-Seq v4 Ultra Low Input prepared the low-cell-number fractions.

TCRdb re-called the 5' RACE reads with MiXCR, one entry per CDR3 protein. Among hundreds of thousands of distinct CDR3 sequences listed, roughly 12% were seen once. The CDR3 contains 17 residues. Unmatched junction bases numbered 12, after V lost 0 bases and J lost 4 bases. Germline lookup yields CDR1 DFQATT and CDR2 SNEGSKA (reference sequence). The table lists this clonotype with a few counts. Its antigen is as yet unknown. General study findings and limits: Though weaker, the secondary response peaked faster, on day 5 versus 15.

V gene TRBV20-1 combines with J gene TRBJ2-1, with TRBD2 identical over 7 bases. The TCR originated in a man aged 25 to 40 who received the YFV17D yellow fever vaccine. Sequencing used PBMCs, obtained on the day of the yellow fever booster vaccination. The CDR3 nucleotides are TGCAGTGCTAGAGATGATCTGTTGGGGACTACTTACAATGAGCAGTTCTTC. It specifies CSARDDLLGTTYNEQFF.